This record looks at one TCR beta chain sequence and its context. Its antigen remains unidentified. The CDR3 runs 14 residues. Trimming removed 6 bases from V and 7 bases from J, with 18 bases in between. Germline V gene sequence: CDR1 MNHNS, CDR2 SASEGT. This sample was included in a study of metastatic and nonmetastatic thyroid tumors. Study-level information: The authors compared repertoires across blood and tumor or nodule tissue from malignant and benign thyroid patients.

Before thyroid surgery, none of the patients had received any treatment. Study results and limitations: Benign nodules were reported to have significantly lower TCR beta diversity than malignant thyroid tumors, in blood and tumor.

Original processing methods: To classify distant metastasis in papillary thyroid cancer, a model was built from CDR3 differences across clinicopathological groups. TCRdb called clones again from the PCR reads with MiXCR. The authors' filters were not applied to this entry. This sample yields approximately 79,000 clones, of which 8% to 9.5% are seen a single time; 8% to 10% belongs to the top ten. This sequence was found in a female donor with papillary thyroid cancer or a benign thyroid nodule (not recorded which). Some clones in this sample may be carry-over from other donors' samples. V usage is TRBV6-1 and J usage is TRBJ1-1, with D tentatively TRBD1 (5 bases). Sequencing input: blood. The CDR3 DNA reads TGTGCCAGCAGGAGGGACTCGGAAGGAGGTGAAGCTTTCTTT. The encoded protein is CASRRDSEGGEAFF.